This TCR beta chain is drawn from a study of STAT5B mutations in CD4+ large granular lymphocyte leukemia. Study-level results: Without putative leukemic clones, patient CD4-sorted repertoires remained more clonal than healthy CD4+ repertoires.

Data came from immunoSEQ multiplex PCR; TCRdb stores just in-frame clones and leaves some out. The profile shows roughly 34,000 clones, less than 85% of them singletons. Worth noting for this clone: The antigen is undetermined.

Material: CD4+ T cells from blood buffy coats. This sequence was found in a human donor in good health.

This CDR3 is CASSVGQQETQYF. DNA for the CDR3: TGTGCCAGCAGCGTTGGTCAACAAGAGACCCAGTACTTC. The chain carries TRBV9 and TRBJ2-5; D not resolved. CDR3 size: 13 residues. The germline gives CDR1 SGDLS, CDR2 YYNGEE. V was clipped by 2 bases and J by 2 bases, with 7 bases between them.